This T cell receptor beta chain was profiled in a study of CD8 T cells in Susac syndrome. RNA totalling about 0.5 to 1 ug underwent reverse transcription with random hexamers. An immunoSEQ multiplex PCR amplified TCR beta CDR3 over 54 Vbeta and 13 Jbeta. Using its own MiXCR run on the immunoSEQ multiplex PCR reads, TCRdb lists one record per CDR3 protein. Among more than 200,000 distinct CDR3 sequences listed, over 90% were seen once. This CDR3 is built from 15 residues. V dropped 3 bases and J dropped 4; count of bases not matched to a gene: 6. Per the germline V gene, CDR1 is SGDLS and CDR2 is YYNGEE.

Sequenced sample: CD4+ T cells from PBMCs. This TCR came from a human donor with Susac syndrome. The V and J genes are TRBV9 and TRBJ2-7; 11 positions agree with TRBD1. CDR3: CASSASGQGDYEQYF. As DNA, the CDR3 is TGTGCCAGCAGCGCTTCGGGACAGGGGGATTACGAGCAGTACTTC.